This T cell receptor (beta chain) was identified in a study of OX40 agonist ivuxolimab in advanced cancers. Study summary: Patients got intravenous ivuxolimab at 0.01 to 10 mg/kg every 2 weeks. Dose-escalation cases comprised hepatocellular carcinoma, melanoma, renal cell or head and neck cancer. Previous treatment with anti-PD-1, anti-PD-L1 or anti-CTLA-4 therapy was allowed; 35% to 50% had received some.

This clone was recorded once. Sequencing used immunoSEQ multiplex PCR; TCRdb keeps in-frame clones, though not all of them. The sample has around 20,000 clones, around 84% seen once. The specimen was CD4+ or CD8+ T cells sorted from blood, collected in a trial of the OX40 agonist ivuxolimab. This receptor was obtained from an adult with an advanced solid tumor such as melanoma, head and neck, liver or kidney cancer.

CDR3 amino acids: CASSHTYEQYF. CDR3 coding DNA: TGCGCCAGCAGCCACACCTACGAGCAGTACTTC. This chain joins TRBV5-1 and TRBJ2-7; D remains ambiguous. The germline V and J ends were trimmed by 4 bases and 2 bases, with 4 bases remaining between them. Germline V gives CDR1 SGHRS, CDR2 YFSETQ. The CDR3 is 11 amino acids.